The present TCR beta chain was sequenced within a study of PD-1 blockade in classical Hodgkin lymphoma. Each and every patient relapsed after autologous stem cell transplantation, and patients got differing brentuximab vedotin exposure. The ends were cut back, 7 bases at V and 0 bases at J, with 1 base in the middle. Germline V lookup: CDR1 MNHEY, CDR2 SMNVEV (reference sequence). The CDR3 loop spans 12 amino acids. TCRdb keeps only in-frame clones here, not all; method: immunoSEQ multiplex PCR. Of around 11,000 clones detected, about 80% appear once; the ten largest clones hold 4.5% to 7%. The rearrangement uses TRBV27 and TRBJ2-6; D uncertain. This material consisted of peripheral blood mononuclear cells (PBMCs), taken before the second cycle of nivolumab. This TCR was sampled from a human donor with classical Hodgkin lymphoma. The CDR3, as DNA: TGTGCCAGCACCTCTGGGGCCAACGTCCTGACTTTC. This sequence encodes CASTSGANVLTF. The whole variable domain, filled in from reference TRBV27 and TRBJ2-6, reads EAQVTQNPRYLITVTGKKLTVTCSQNMNHEYMSWYRQDPGLGLRQIYYSMNVEVTDKGDVPEGYKVSRKEKRNFPLILESPSPNQTSLYFCASTSGANVLTFGAGSRLTVL.